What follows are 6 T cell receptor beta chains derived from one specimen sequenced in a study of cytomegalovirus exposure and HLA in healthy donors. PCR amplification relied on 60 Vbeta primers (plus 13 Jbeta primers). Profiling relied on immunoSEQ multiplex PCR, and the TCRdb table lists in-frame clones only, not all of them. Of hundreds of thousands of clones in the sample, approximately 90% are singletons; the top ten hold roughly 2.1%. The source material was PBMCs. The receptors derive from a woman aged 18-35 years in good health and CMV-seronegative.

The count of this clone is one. CDR3 amino acids: CASSREAGGRYTGELFF. Here the CDR3 DNA reads TGCGCCAGCAGCCGTGAGGCGGGGGGGCGGTACACCGGGGAGCTGTTTTTT. The rearrangement links TRBV4-1 to TRBJ2-2; 9 nucleotides agree with TRBD2. The CDR3 length is 17 residues. Unmatched junction bases numbered 9, after V lost 4 bases and J lost 3 bases. Germline V gene lookup returns CDR1 MGHRA and CDR2 YSYEKL.

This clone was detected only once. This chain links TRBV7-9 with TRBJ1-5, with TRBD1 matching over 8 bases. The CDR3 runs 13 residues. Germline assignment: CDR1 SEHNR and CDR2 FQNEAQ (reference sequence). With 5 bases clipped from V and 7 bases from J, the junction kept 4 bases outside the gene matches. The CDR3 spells CASSLGQGQPQHF. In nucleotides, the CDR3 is TGTGCCAGCAGCCTTGGACAGGGACAGCCCCAGCATTTT.

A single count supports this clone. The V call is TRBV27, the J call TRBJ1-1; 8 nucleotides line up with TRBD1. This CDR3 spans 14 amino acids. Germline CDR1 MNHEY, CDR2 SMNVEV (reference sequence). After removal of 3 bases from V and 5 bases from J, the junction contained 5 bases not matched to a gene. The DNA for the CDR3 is TGTGCCAGCAGTTTCGACAGGGGAGGGACTGAAGCTTTCTTT. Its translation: CASSFDRGGTEAFF.

CDR3 residues: CASSPGTAHEQYF. CDR3 bases: TGTGCCAGCAGCCCCGGGACAGCGCACGAGCAGTACTTC. The chain links TRBV11-2 to TRBJ2-7; 7 bases map to TRBD1. The CDR3 sequence is 13 residues long. CDR1 is SGHAT, CDR2 FQNNGV, per germline. V shed 5 bases, J shed 5 bases, and the junction held 6 bases outside the gene matches.

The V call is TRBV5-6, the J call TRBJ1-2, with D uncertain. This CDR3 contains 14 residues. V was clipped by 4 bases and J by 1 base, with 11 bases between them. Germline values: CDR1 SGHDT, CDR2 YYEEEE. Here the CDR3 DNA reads TGTGCCAGCAGCCCTCTCGAGGTTAACTATGGCTACACCTTC. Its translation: CASSPLEVNYGYTF. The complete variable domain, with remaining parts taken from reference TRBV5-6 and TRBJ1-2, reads DAGVTQSPTHLIKTRGQQVTLRCSPKSGHDTVSWYQQALGQGPQFIFQYYEEEERQRGNFPDRFSGHQFPNYSSELNVNALLLGDSALYLCASSPLEVNYGYTFGSGTRLTVV.

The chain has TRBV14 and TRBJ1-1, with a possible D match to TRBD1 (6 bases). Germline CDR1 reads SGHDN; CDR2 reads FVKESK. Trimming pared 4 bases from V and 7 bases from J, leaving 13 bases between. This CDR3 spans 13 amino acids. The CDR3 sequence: CASSLTGIGEAFF. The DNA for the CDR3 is TGTGCCAGCAGCCTTACAGGGATCGGTGAAGCTTTCTTT.